The 15 T cell receptor beta chains below were found in one sample sequenced in a study of shared clonotypes between healthy human individuals. Repertoires were generated with immunoSEQ multiplex PCR, while TCRdb's copy carries only in-frame clones and drops some. Among around 2.5 million clones, 80% to 95% were seen once, and the ten largest hold around 0.4%. The sample consisted of naive CD4+ T cells from PBMCs. The subset: CD45RA+ positively selected. These receptors all come from a man between 18 and 29 years old in good health. Some clones in this sample may be carry-over from other donors' samples.

The CDR3 DNA reads as TGTGCCAGTACGGACAGGTTGGGCCATCAGCCCCAGCATTTT. Its protein is CASTDRLGHQPQHF. The chain uses TRBV19 and TRBJ1-5; 7 positions match TRBD1. The CDR3 sequence is 14 residues long. V lost 7 bases to trimming and J lost 5 bases; unmatched junction nucleotides: 8. CDR1 is LNHDA and CDR2 is SQIVND in the germline V gene (reference sequence).

There are a few counts of this clone. The chain uses TRBV6-6 and TRBJ1-1, with 7 nucleotides matching TRBD1. Trimming took 5 bases from V and 3 from J; bases not matched to a gene: 6. Per germline, CDR1 MNHNY and CDR2 SVGAGI (reference sequence). There are 14 residues in the CDR3. In DNA form, the CDR3 reads TGTGCCAGCAGTAGACAGGGTGGGGACACTGAAGCTTTCTTT. As protein: CASSRQGGDTEAFF.

V gene TRBV10-1 combines with J gene TRBJ2-7; tentative D call: TRBD2 (5 bases). The ends were cut back, 4 bases at V and 3 bases at J, with 10 bases in the middle. Looked up from germline, CDR1 is WNHNN and CDR2 is SYGVQD (reference sequence). This CDR3 is 13 amino acids long. CDR3 protein: CASSVSVGYEQYF. The CDR3 bases are TGCGCCAGCAGTGTTAGCGTCGGCTACGAGCAGTACTTC.

The CDR3 protein is CASSPRTTQYF. CDR3 in DNA: TGTGCCAGCAGCCCAAGGACGACGCAGTATTTT. The chain carries TRBV7-6 and TRBJ2-3; D is undetermined. The CDR3 length is 11 residues. In germline, CDR1 is SGHVS, CDR2 FNYEAQ. V was shortened by 5 bases and J by 9 bases, with 9 bases between the two germline ends.

This chain joins TRBV28 and TRBJ2-1; 12 nucleotides match TRBD2. The CDR3 spans 15 residues. Germline V lookup: CDR1 MDHEN, CDR2 SYDVKM. Trimming took 5 bases from V and 5 from J; bases not matched to a gene: 4. The CDR3 protein is CASSLAGGANNEQFF. The CDR3 bases are TGTGCCAGCAGTCTAGCGGGAGGGGCAAACAATGAGCAGTTCTTC.

The chain carries TRBV9 and TRBJ2-7; perhaps TRBD2 as D (6 bases). Germline-derived CDR1 and CDR2 are SGDLS and YYNGEE. Trimming removed 3 bases from V and 7 bases from J, with 20 bases in between. CDR3 length equals 15 residues. In nucleotides, the CDR3 is TGTGCCAGCAGCGGTAGGGACTCGCCTTTGGATGAGCAGTACTTC. Its protein product is CASSGRDSPLDEQYF.

The chain recombines TRBV27 with TRBJ2-7; no firm D call. Looked up from germline, CDR1 is MNHEY and CDR2 is SMNVEV (reference sequence). V shed 3 bases and J shed 0 bases, with 9 bases lying between them. The length of the CDR3 is 14 residues. CDR3 coding DNA: TGTGCCAGCAGTTTTGGGGTTAGCTCCTACGAGCAGTACTTC. Protein product: CASSFGVSSYEQYF.

The chain carries TRBV27 and TRBJ2-1; 9 nucleotides line up with TRBD2. After removal of 1 base from V and 0 bases from J, the junction contained 7 bases not matched to a gene. Looked up from germline, CDR1 is MNHEY and CDR2 is SMNVEV (reference sequence). This CDR3 is built from 18 residues. The CDR3 region has the DNA TGTGCCAGCAGTTTATATGCTAGCGGGATTGGCTCCTACAATGAGCAGTTCTTC. The encoded protein is CASSLYASGIGSYNEQFF.

The chain couples TRBV27 to TRBJ1-1; D may be TRBD1 (5 bases). Germline CDR1 reads MNHEY; CDR2 reads SMNVEV (reference sequence). The CDR3 loop spans 13 amino acids. With 2 bases removed from V and 8 bases from J, the gap between germline ends came to 12 bases. DNA of the CDR3: TGTGCCAGCAGTTTACCCGGGGCCAGCGAAGCTTTCTTT. Translating it yields CASSLPGASEAFF.

The chain links TRBV5-1 to TRBJ2-1, with a weak D call TRBD2 (6 bases). The germline V gene encodes CDR1 SGHRS and CDR2 YFSETQ. The ends were cut back, 4 bases at V and 2 bases at J, with 10 bases in the middle. CDR3 size: 14 residues. The CDR3 loop reads CASSGVAAYNEQFF. In DNA, the CDR3 is TGCGCCAGCAGCGGGGTAGCGGCCTACAATGAGCAGTTCTTC. The variable domain in full, with the rest retrieved from reference TRBV5-1 and TRBJ2-1, is KAGVTQTPRYLIKTRGQQVTLSCSPISGHRSVSWYQQTPGQGLQFLFEYFSETQRNKGNFPGRFSGRQFSNSRSEMNVSTLELGDSALYLCASSGVAAYNEQFFGPGTRLTVL.

The chain uses TRBV5-1 and TRBJ1-2; possibly TRBD1 for D (5 bases). The V gene's germline CDR1 is SGHRS and CDR2 YFSETQ. The CDR3 runs 15 residues. Trimming removed 3 bases from V and 2 bases from J, with 14 bases in between. CDR3 DNA: TGCGCCAGCAGCTGGGAAAACGCAGGGAACTATGGCTACACCTTC. Its protein product is CASSWENAGNYGYTF. The full variable domain, completed using reference TRBV5-1 and TRBJ1-2, is KAGVTQTPRYLIKTRGQQVTLSCSPISGHRSVSWYQQTPGQGLQFLFEYFSETQRNKGNFPGRFSGRQFSNSRSEMNVSTLELGDSALYLCASSWENAGNYGYTFGSGTRLTVV.

With regard to this clone: Other DNA sequences in the same sample also yield this CDR3. The chain links TRBV7-8 to TRBJ2-1; 16 bases are shared with TRBD2. Germline values: CDR1 SGHVS, CDR2 FQNEAQ. The junction had 4 bases not matched to a gene; V was cut back by 5 bases and J by 9 bases. The CDR3 covers 15 residues. The DNA for the CDR3 is TGTGCCAGCAGCCCGGGACTAGCGGGAGGGCTTGAGCAGTTCTTC. It translates to CASSPGLAGGLEQFF.

The chain links TRBV5-1 to TRBJ1-4, with 7 bases that match TRBD1. The CDR3 covers 17 residues. V lost 1 base and J lost 4; bases outside the gene matches: 10. In germline, CDR1 is SGHRS, CDR2 YFSETQ. The CDR3 DNA reads TGCGCCAGCAGCTTGTGGGGGCCCGGGACAGATAATGAAAAACTGTTTTTT. It translates to CASSLWGPGTDNEKLFF.

The V and J genes are TRBV5-4 and TRBJ2-7; D might be TRBD1 (6 bases). V was pared by 5 bases and J by 0 bases, with 9 bases between. The CDR3 is made up of 13 amino acids. Germline loops: CDR1 SGHNT, CDR2 YYREEE (reference sequence). This CDR3 is CASRDSISYEQYF. The CDR3 DNA is TGTGCCAGCAGGGACAGCATCTCCTACGAGCAGTACTTC.

The chain couples TRBV19 to TRBJ1-5; 8 positions agree with TRBD1. Germline V gene lookup returns CDR1 LNHDA and CDR2 SQIVND (reference sequence). CDR3 size: 14 residues. V trimming: 3 bases; J trimming: 4 bases; junction bases outside the gene matches: 2. CDR3 in amino acids: CASSMYRGNQPQHF. The CDR3 nucleotides are TGTGCCAGTAGTATGTACAGGGGGAATCAGCCCCAGCATTTT.